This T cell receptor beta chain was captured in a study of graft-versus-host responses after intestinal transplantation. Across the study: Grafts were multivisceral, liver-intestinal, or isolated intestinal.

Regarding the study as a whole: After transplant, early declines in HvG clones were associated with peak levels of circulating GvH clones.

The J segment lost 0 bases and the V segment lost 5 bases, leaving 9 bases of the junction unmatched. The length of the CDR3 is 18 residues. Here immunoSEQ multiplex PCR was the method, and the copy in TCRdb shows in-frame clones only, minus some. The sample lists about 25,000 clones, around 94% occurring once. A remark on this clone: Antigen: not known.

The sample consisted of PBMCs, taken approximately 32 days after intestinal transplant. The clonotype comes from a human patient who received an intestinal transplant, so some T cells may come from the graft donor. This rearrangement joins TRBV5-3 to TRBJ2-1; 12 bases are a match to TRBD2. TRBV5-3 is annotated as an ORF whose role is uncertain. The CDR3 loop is CARSPTSGGSSSYNEQFF. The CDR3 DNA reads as TGTGCCAGAAGTCCGACTAGCGGGGGATCGAGCTCCTACAATGAGCAGTTCTTC.